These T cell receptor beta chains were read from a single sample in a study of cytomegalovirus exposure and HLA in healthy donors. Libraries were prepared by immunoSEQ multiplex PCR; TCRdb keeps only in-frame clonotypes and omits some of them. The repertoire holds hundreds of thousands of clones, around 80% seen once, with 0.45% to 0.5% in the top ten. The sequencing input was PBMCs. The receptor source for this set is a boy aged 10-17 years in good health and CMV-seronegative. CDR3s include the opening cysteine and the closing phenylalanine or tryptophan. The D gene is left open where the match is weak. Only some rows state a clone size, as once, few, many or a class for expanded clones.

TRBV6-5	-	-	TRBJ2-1	CASSSAPGSYNEQFF	TGTGCCAGCAGTTCCGCCCCGGGATCCTACAATGAGCAGTTCTTC
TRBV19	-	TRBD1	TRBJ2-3	CASSSWDRPRSTDTQYF	TGTGCCAGTAGTTCCTGGGACAGGCCACGTAGCACAGATACGCAGTATTTT
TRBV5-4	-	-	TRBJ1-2	CASSLTGRDGYTF	TGTGCCAGCAGCCTTACAGGGAGGGATGGCTACACCTTC
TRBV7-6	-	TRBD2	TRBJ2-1	CASRRSTSGNEQFF	TGTGCCAGCAGGCGGTCGACTAGCGGGAATGAGCAGTTCTTC
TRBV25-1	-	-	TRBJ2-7	CASTYRYTLHEQYF	TGTGCCAGCACCTACAGGTACACGCTTCACGAGCAGTACTTC
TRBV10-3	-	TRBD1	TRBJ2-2	CAISRQGRNTGELFF	TGTGCCATCAGCAGACAGGGTAGGAACACCGGGGAGCTGTTTTTT
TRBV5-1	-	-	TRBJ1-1	CASTYAEGTEAFF	TGCGCCAGCACCTATGCGGAAGGCACTGAAGCTTTCTTT
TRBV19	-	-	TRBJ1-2	CASSGLRDRDFRYGYTF	TGTGCCAGTAGTGGTCTCCGGGACCGGGACTTCAGGTATGGCTACACCTTC
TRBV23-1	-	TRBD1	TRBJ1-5	CASSQGTEKIQPQHF	TGCGCCAGCAGTCAAGGGACAGAGAAGATTCAGCCCCAGCATTTT
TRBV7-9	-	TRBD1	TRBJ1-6	CASSLATGANSPLHF	TGTGCCAGCAGCTTAGCGACAGGGGCAAATTCACCCCTCCACTTT
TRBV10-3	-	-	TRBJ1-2	CAISEMEVGYTF	TGTGCCATCAGTGAGATGGAGGTAGGCTACACCTTC
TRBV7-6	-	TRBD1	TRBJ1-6	CASSLAGTGGSPLHF	TGTGCCAGCAGCTTAGCCGGGACAGGGGGATCACCCCTCCACTTT
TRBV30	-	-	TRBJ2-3	CAWSVLGGDVDTQYF	TGTGCCTGGAGTGTACTAGGCGGGGATGTAGATACGCAGTATTTT
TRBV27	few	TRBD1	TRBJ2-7	CASSFTNRGVDEQYF	TGTGCCAGCAGTTTTACCAACAGGGGGGTCGATGAGCAGTACTTC
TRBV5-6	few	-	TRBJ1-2	CASSLVGRETDGYTF	TGTGCCAGCAGCTTGGTTGGCAGGGAAACGGATGGCTACACCTTC
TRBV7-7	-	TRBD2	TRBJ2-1	CASSPRLALAYNEQFF	TGTGCCAGCAGCCCGAGACTAGCACTAGCCTACAATGAGCAGTTCTTC
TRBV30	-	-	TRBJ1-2	CAWRGRPGQGYTF	TGTGCCTGGAGGGGACGCCCCGGACAGGGCTACACCTTC
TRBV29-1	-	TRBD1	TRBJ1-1	CSAYRGNTEAFF	TGCAGCGCATACAGGGGGAACACTGAAGCTTTCTTT
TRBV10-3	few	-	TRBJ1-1	CAIRDTTGRDTEAFF	TGTGCCATCAGGGATACTACAGGACGCGACACTGAAGCTTTCTTT
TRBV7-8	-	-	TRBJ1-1	CASSNTQVEAFF	TGTGCCAGCAGCAACACACAGGTTGAAGCTTTCTTT
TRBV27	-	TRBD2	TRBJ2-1	CASSVIVTSGNYNEQFF	TGTGCCAGCAGTGTTATCGTTACTAGCGGGAACTACAATGAGCAGTTCTTC
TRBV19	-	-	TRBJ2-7	CASSIPTEVGPEQYF	TGTGCCAGTAGTATCCCGACGGAGGTTGGCCCCGAGCAGTACTTC
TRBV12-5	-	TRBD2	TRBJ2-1	CASGGLAGGHQFF	TGTGCTAGTGGCGGACTAGCGGGGGGGCACCAGTTCTTC
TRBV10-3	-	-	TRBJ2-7	CAISGRGGPYEQYF	TGTGCCATCAGTGGAAGGGGTGGACCCTACGAGCAGTACTTC
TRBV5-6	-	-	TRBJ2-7	CASSWGLAPYEQYF	TGTGCCAGCAGCTGGGGGCTAGCCCCCTACGAGCAGTACTTC
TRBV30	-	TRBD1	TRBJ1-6	CAWADRGNSPLHF	TGTGCCTGGGCCGACAGGGGTAATTCACCCCTCCACTTT
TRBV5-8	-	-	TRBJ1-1	CASSLVISMNTEAFF	TGTGCCAGCAGCTTGGTTATCTCTATGAACACTGAAGCTTTCTTT
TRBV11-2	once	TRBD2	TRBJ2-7	CASSKTSGGTYEQYF	TGTGCCAGCAGCAAAACTAGCGGGGGAACCTACGAGCAGTACTTC
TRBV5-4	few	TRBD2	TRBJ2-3	CASSPRTGGGGLEDTQYF	TGTGCCAGCAGCCCACGCACGGGAGGGGGAGGTCTGGAAGATACGCAGTATTTT
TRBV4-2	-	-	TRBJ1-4	CASSLQDRADEKLFF	TGTGCCAGCAGCCTTCAGGACAGAGCTGATGAAAAACTGTTTTTT
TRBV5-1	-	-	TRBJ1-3	CASSLASGNTIYF	TGCGCCAGCAGCTTAGCCTCTGGAAACACCATATATTTT
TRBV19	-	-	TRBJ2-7	CASSTAGTVSYEQYF	TGTGCCAGTAGTACCGCGGGGACAGTCTCCTACGAGCAGTACTTC
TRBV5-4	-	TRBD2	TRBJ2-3	CASSPSSGARDTQYF	TGTGCCAGCAGCCCCAGTAGCGGGGCCAGGGATACGCAGTATTTT
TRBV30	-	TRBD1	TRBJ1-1	CAWRWTGSEPNTEAFF	TGTGCCTGGAGGTGGACAGGGAGTGAACCGAACACTGAAGCTTTCTTT
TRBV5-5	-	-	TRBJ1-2	CASSLAWQGNYGYTF	TGTGCCAGCAGCTTGGCCTGGCAGGGCAACTATGGCTACACCTTC
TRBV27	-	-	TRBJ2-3	CATQGSRLRSTDTQYF	TGTGCCACCCAGGGCAGCCGGCTCAGGAGCACAGATACGCAGTATTTT
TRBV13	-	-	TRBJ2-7	CASSQLHYEQYF	TGTGCCAGCAGCCAACTTCACTACGAGCAGTACTTC
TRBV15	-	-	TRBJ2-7	CATSRAHVGIHEQYF	TGTGCCACCAGCAGAGCCCACGTCGGGATCCACGAGCAGTACTTC
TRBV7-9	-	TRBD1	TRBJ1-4	CASSPRDSDNEKLFF	TGTGCCAGCAGCCCCCGGGACAGCGATAATGAAAAACTGTTTTTT
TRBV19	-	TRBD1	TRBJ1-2	CASSIDGQGGYGYTF	TGTGCCAGTAGTATAGACGGACAGGGGGGCTATGGCTACACCTTC
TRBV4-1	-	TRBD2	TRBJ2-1	CASSQESAGGRNEQFF	TGCGCCAGCAGCCAAGAATCTGCGGGAGGGCGCAATGAGCAGTTCTTC
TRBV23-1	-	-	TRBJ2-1	CASTRDGSSYNEQFF	TGCGCCAGCACCCGGGACGGGAGCTCCTACAATGAGCAGTTCTTC
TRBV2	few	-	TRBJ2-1	CASTQAGSYNEQFF	TGTGCCAGCACCCAGGCAGGCTCCTACAATGAGCAGTTCTTC
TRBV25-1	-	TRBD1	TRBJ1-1	CASSGDSWNTEAFF	TGTGCCAGCAGTGGGGACAGCTGGAACACTGAAGCTTTCTTT
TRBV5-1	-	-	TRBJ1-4	CASNLGAGGATNEKLFF	TGCGCCAGCAACCTAGGGGCGGGGGGAGCAACTAATGAAAAACTGTTTTTT
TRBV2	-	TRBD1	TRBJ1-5	CASRRQGERQPQHF	TGTGCCAGCAGGCGACAGGGAGAAAGACAGCCCCAGCATTTT
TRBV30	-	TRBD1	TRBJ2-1	CAWRGWDSVRSQFF	TGTGCCTGGAGAGGTTGGGACAGCGTCAGATCGCAGTTCTTC
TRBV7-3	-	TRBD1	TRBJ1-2	CASSSWTGDGYTF	TGTGCCAGCAGCTCTTGGACAGGGGACGGCTACACCTTC
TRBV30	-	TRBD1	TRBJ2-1	CARDRGSYNEQFF	TGTGCCCGTGACAGGGGCTCCTACAATGAGCAGTTCTTC
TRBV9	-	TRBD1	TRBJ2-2	CASRGQAAWELFF	TGTGCCAGCAGGGGACAGGCGGCTTGGGAGCTGTTTTTT
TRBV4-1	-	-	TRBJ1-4	CASSPNGQVNEKLFF	TGCGCCAGCAGCCCTAATGGGCAGGTTAATGAAAAACTGTTTTTT
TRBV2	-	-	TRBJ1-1	CASSETVRNTEAFF	TGTGCCAGCAGTGAAACTGTAAGGAACACTGAAGCTTTCTTT
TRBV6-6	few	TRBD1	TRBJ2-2	CASSITRDRATGELFF	TGTGCCAGCAGCATTACCCGGGACAGAGCCACCGGGGAGCTGTTTTTT
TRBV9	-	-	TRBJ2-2	CASSLQSTGELFF	TGTGCCAGCAGCCTACAGAGCACCGGGGAGCTGTTTTTT
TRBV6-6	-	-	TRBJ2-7	CASSGRDASYEQYF	TGTGCCAGCAGTGGGCGGGACGCCTCCTACGAGCAGTACTTC
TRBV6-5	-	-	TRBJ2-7	CASSYSQRYEQYF	TGTGCCAGCAGTTACTCTCAGAGGTACGAGCAGTACTTC
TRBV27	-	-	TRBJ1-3	CASSIGTPASSGNTIYF	TGTGCCAGCAGCATCGGGACACCAGCATCCTCTGGAAACACCATATATTTT
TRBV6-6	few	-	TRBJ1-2	CASSYSTGRGWYGYTF	TGTGCCAGCAGTTACTCTACAGGGAGAGGATGGTATGGCTACACCTTC
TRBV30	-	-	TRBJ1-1	CAWSLSGVGAFF	TGTGCCTGGAGTCTTTCAGGGGTCGGAGCTTTCTTT
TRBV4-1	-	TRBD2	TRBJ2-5	CASSQAGRERGQPTQYF	TGCGCCAGCAGCCAAGCAGGGCGGGAGCGGGGTCAGCCGACCCAGTACTTC